A single sample is the source of the 15 T cell receptor beta chains below, sequenced in a study of regulatory T cells in long-lasting Graves disease. In building TCR beta libraries, iRepertoire HTBI primers were used together with Arm-PCR of CDR3 regions. Each CDR3 protein gets one entry after TCRdb re-called the multiplex PCR reads with MiXCR. The sample carries 540,000 or so distinct CDR3 sequences, about 13% recorded once. Time point noted: newly diagnosed GD, antithyroid drugs for less than 3 months. Scientists built the TCR library using RNA that was extracted from PBMCs. This sample also appeared in a second study, on T cells in Graves' hyperthyroidism and ophthalmopathy.

The sequences come from peripheral blood mononuclear cells (PBMCs), collected at new diagnosis, from a patient treated with antithyroid drugs. The receptor set was obtained from a man aged 25-45 years with Graves disease.

In its sample, this clonotype was seen many times. V and J are TRBV12-3 or TRBV12-4 and TRBJ2-7, with TRBD1 matching over 8 bases. J was trimmed by 3 bases and V by 5 bases; bases with no gene match: 3. The CDR3 is 13 amino acids. CDR3 bases: TGTGCCAGCAGTCATGGACAGGGCTACGAGCAGTACTTC. Its translation is CASSHGQGYEQYF.

This clonotype has at least ten counts. The rearrangement joins TRBV5-1 to TRBJ1-5, with D hard to call. V lost 0 bases to trimming and J lost 8 bases, with 15 bases between them. Germline V gene lookup returns CDR1 SGHRS and CDR2 YFSETQ. The length of the CDR3 is 15 residues. The CDR3 here is CASSLGHLGKEPQHF. The CDR3 nucleotides read TGCGCCAGCAGCTTGGGCCACCTGGGGAAGGAGCCCCAGCATTTT.

The rearrangement joins TRBV9 to TRBJ2-1, with TRBD2 as a possible D gene (6 bases). V dropped 6 bases and J dropped 7 bases, with 32 bases sitting between them. The CDR3 has 19 residues. CDR1 is SGDLS, CDR2 YYNGEE, per germline. The CDR3 sequence: CASITSGGPLISPGNEQFF. CDR3 nucleotides: TGTGCCAGCATCACGAGTGGAGGGCCATTGATAAGCCCTGGGAATGAGCAGTTCTTC.

At least ten counts were recorded for this clonotype. The chain has TRBV24-1 and TRBJ2-1, with TRBD2 matching over 12 bases. Germline V CDR1 and CDR2: KGHDR, SFDVKD. Germline trimming cut 3 bases from V and 1 base from J; bases unmatched to any gene: 9. There are 19 residues in the CDR3. Written as DNA, the CDR3 is TGTGCCACCAGTGATACAAGGACTAGCGGGACGTTGTCCTACAATGAGCAGTTCTTC. Translation: CATSDTRTSGTLSYNEQFF.

This clonotype appeared many times. This sequence joins TRBV7-8 and TRBJ1-5; 7 bases match TRBD1. V lost 1 base and J lost 7; bases outside the gene matches: 4. Looked up from germline, CDR1 is SGHVS and CDR2 is FQNEAQ. This CDR3 comprises 14 residues. DNA for the CDR3: TGTGCCAGCAGCTTAGGGGCAGGGGGGCAGCCCCAGCATTTT. Its protein product is CASSLGAGGQPQHF.

The chain employs TRBV24-1 and TRBJ1-2; 7 bases are shared with TRBD1. This CDR3 is 12 amino acids long. Looked up from germline, CDR1 is KGHDR and CDR2 is SFDVKD. Unmatched junction bases numbered 0, after V lost 3 bases and J lost 6 bases. The CDR3 coding sequence is TGTGCCACCAGTGATGACAGGGATGGCTACACCTTC. Protein: CATSDDRDGYTF.

This clonotype was seen a single time. One base away lies a much larger clone, so this may be a sequencing read error. The chain recombines TRBV6-2 or TRBV6-3 with TRBJ1-5; TRBD1 might be the D (5 bases). There are 15 residues in the CDR3. CDR1 is MNHEY and CDR2 is SVGEGT in the germline V gene. Trimming cost V 6 bases and J 6 bases, with 18 bases left between them. For the CDR3, the DNA is TGTGCCAGCAGCCCCCCGGGACGGGGGAGTCAGCCCCAGCATTTT. Protein product: CASSPPGRGSQPQHF.

This clonotype came up many times. The rearrangement joins TRBV20-1 to TRBJ2-1, with D uncertain. The CDR3 totals 15 residues. Germline values: CDR1 DFQATT, CDR2 SNEGSKA (reference sequence). V was cut by 4 bases and J by 4 bases, with 17 bases left in between. Here the CDR3 DNA reads TGCAGTGCTAAGGAGTGGCAAAGGGATTACAATGAGCAGTTCTTC. It codes for CSAKEWQRDYNEQFF.

This clonotype was counted only a few times. The chain is built from TRBV24-1 and TRBJ2-3; 7 bases line up with TRBD2. The CDR3 spans 18 residues. The V gene's germline CDR1 is KGHDR and CDR2 SFDVKD. V dropped 1 base and J dropped 6; count of bases not matched to a gene: 15. The CDR3 here is CATSDFLFGAGESDTQYF. CDR3 in DNA: TGTGCCACCAGTGATTTCTTATTTGGGGCGGGAGAATCGGATACGCAGTATTTT.

This clonotype was recorded many times. This rearrangement joins TRBV3-1 to TRBJ1-1; D is unclear. V lost 1 base, J lost 0 bases, and 6 bases lay in between. CDR1 and CDR2 (germline): LGHDT, YNNKEL (reference sequence). The CDR3 has 14 amino acids. Here the CDR3 reads CASSQGPLNTEAFF. For the CDR3, the DNA is TGTGCCAGCAGCCAAGGGCCCCTGAACACTGAAGCTTTCTTT. The full variable domain, rest sourced from reference TRBV3-1 and TRBJ1-1, is DTAVSQTPKYLVTQMGNDKSIKCEQNLGHDTMYWYKQDSKKFLKIMFSYNNKELIINETVPNRFSPKSPDKAHLNLHINSLELGDSAVYFCASSQGPLNTEAFFGQGTRLTVV.

This clonotype has a count of ten or more. The gene calls are TRBV12-5 and TRBJ2-3; D is undetermined. The CDR3 length is 14 residues. Per germline, CDR1 LGHNT and CDR2 FRNRAP. V was cut by 1 base and J by 6 bases, with 11 bases left in between. The CDR3 bases are TGTGCTAGTGGTTTGGGAAGGAGATTTGATACGCAGTATTTT. It codes for CASGLGRRFDTQYF.

A word on this clonotype: Likely a read error: the CDR3 ends without its conserved phenylalanine or tryptophan. No DNA is shown, since the ends of the CDR3 on it are uncertain; the CDR3 is the one TCRdb lists. V usage is TRBV7-2 and J usage is TRBJ2-7; TRBD1, the table's D call, lacks a check against the DNA. The CDR3 has 8 amino acids, counting both end residues. The germline CDR1 and CDR2 sequences are SGHTA and FQGNSA. The CDR3 here is CASSLTGT.

The sample holds many counts of this clonotype. The chain recombines TRBV11-1 with TRBJ1-4, with TRBD1 matching 7 bases. Trimming took 6 bases from V and 4 from J; bases not matched to a gene: 8. CDR3 length: 15 amino acids. Germline V CDR1 and CDR2: SGHAT, FQDESV (reference sequence). DNA of the CDR3: TGTGCCAGCAGTAGAGGGGGCGCGGATAATGAAAAACTGTTTTTT. Its protein product is CASSRGGADNEKLFF.

Of note for this clonotype: The junction and the germline gene differ at one end; a read error may be behind it. V and J are TRBV7-9 and TRBJ2-1, with 7 nucleotides matching TRBD2. Germline-derived CDR1 and CDR2 are SEHNR and FQNEAQ (reference sequence). This CDR3 has 14 residues. The CDR3 sequence is CAGSPGLVGYEQFF. The DNA of the CDR3 is TGTGCCGGCAGCCCCGGACTAGTCGGCTATGAGCAGTTCTTC.

About this clonotype: This may arise from a read error, as a much more abundant clone is one base away. The rearrangement links TRBV2 to TRBJ2-1; D unresolved. The ends were cut back, 8 bases at V and 10 bases at J, with 18 bases in the middle. Germline V gene lookup returns CDR1 SNHLY and CDR2 FYNNEI. The CDR3 is 13 residues long. CDR3 coding DNA: TGTGCCAGCGGAGTGGGAAGCGAGGAGGAGCAGTTCTTC. Translated, it gives CASGVGSEEEQFF.